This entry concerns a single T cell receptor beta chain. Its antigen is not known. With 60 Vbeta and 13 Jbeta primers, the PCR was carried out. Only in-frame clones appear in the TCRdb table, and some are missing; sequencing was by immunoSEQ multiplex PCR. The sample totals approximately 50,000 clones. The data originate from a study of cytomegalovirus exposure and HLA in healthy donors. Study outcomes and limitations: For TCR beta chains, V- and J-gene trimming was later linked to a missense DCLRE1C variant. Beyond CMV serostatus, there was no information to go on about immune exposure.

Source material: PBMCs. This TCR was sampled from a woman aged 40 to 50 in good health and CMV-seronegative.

The chain's CDR3 is CASSQNRKETQYF. The CDR3 nucleotides read TGTGCCAGCAGTCAAAACAGAAAAGAGACCCAGTACTTC. This chain links TRBV6-5 with TRBJ2-5, with no clear D. The CDR3 extends over 13 amino acids. CDR1 and CDR2 from the germline V gene are MNHEY and SVGAGI. Trimming pared 5 bases from V and 3 bases from J, leaving 10 bases between.